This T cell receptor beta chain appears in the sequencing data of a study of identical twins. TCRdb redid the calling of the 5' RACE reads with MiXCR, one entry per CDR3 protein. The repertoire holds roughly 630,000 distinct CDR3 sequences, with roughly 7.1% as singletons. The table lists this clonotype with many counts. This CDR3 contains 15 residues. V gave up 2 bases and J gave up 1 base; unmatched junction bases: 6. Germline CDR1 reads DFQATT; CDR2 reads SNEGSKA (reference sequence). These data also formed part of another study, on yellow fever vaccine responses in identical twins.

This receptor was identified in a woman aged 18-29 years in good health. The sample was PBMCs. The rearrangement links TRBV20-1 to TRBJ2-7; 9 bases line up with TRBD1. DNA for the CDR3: TGCAGTGCTAGAAAAGGTGGGACAGGGTCCTACGAGCAGTACTTC. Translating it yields CSARKGGTGSYEQYF.